One T cell receptor beta chain is described in this entry. The data stem from a study of blood T cell repertoires in COVID-19. Trimming pared 7 bases from V and 8 bases from J, leaving 9 bases between. The CDR3 spans 12 residues. Germline CDR1 and CDR2: LGHNT and FRNRAP. Here immunoSEQ multiplex PCR was the method, and the copy in TCRdb shows in-frame clones only, minus some. The data contain about 110,000 clones, roughly 80% of them singletons. This TCR was sampled from a middle-aged man with acute or convalescent COVID-19. The sample was peripheral blood. This chain links TRBV12-5 with TRBJ1-6; the D is unclear. Written as DNA, the CDR3 is TGTGCTAGTGCCCTCACTGATTCACCCCTCCACTTT. Translation: CASALTDSPLHF. The variable domain in full, with the rest retrieved from reference TRBV12-5 and TRBJ1-6, is DARVTQTPRHKVTEMGQEVTMRCQPILGHNTVFWYRQTMMQGLELLAYFRNRAPLDDSGMPKDRFSAEMPDATLATLKIQPSEPRDSAVYFCASALTDSPLHFGNGTRLTVT.